This TCR beta chain came from a study of cytomegalovirus exposure and HLA in healthy donors. Overall study context: The same platform was used for the 100 to 150 validation repertoires and the roughly 600 first-cohort repertoires, a later analysis reported. Study-wide results and limits: Among the CMV-associated chains, three were confirmed in vitro as specific for CMV antigens.

CDR3 size: 16 residues. Germline V lookup: CDR1 SQVTM, CDR2 ANQGSEA. J gave up 5 bases and V 8 bases, and 18 bases lay outside the gene matches. TCRdb keeps only in-frame clones here, not all; method: immunoSEQ multiplex PCR. The table lists 150,000 to 200,000 clones, 86% of them singletons. In the case of this clone: Its specificity is unknown.

The receptor comes from a man aged 18 to 35 in good health and CMV-seropositive. V and J are TRBV29-1 and TRBJ2-5; 9 bases map to TRBD2. The sample consisted of PBMCs. This CDR3 reads CSIHSGSGKGGETQYF. For the CDR3, the DNA is TGCAGCATACATAGCGGGAGCGGGAAAGGTGGGGAGACCCAGTACTTC.